The source of this TCR beta chain is a study of cytomegalovirus exposure and HLA in healthy donors (TCRdb year 2017). Turning to the overall study: According to an earlier analysis of a few hundred of the donors, about 179 million T cells yielded approximately 120 million unique TCR beta sequences and about 300 Gb of sequence data. Along with the approximately 650-subject first cohort, a separate validation cohort of 120 different subjects was used. Rather than drawing on any new phenotypic data, the later analysis identified candidate immune exposures from TCR beta sequences and the way those sequences occurred across donors. Every repertoire in the discovery cohort had been generated on one and the same sequencing platform. Across 398 genotyped donors of the cohort, an average of about 240,000 unique TCR beta nucleotide sequences per donor were sequenced, and roughly 20% of those sequences were non-productive. Using immunosequencing, the study profiled T cell repertoires from 640 or so subjects and related those repertoires to cytomegalovirus serostatus. To decide whether each TCR beta V gene segment behaved as functional or pseudogenic, an earlier analysis of approximately 600 of the donors relied on high-throughput TCR beta sequencing. The study aimed to test whether signatures of past pathogen exposure could be identified by cataloging public T cell receptors. Five DR-DQ haplotypes were treated as single units for association and clustering because of strong linkage in the cohort. Genome-wide SNP genotypes for about 65% of the 666 donors were used in a later genetic analysis, which treated that subset as a discovery cohort. In a later analysis, previously published TCR beta repertoires from 666 donors were re-analyzed and high-resolution HLA genotyping was added so that TCR occurrence patterns could be studied. The study combined high-throughput TCR immunosequencing, statistical association of individual TCRs with disease status, and machine learning to predict cytomegalovirus infection status. Approximately 310 gigabases of sequencing data and approximately 93 million unique TCR sequences were included in an early release covering around 650 HLA-typed donors. Donor age, sex, ethnicity and CMV serostatus were compiled together with the repertoire data. The number of donors typed differed by locus, with about 629-630 for A, B, C, DRB1 and DQB1, around 520 for DQA1, about 610 for DPA1, and 472 for DPB1. Of the roughly 410 genotyped donors, over 80% were placed in the genetic ancestry cluster associated with self-reported Caucasian donors. HLA typing covered class I and class II loci at four-digit resolution. Results the study describes overall, beyond this receptor: In this cohort, only TCR beta chains were sequenced, and detectable features were limited by the absence of alpha or paired-chain data. An association between a missense DCLRE1C variant and V-gene and J-gene trimming of TCR beta chains was found in a later genetic analysis and replicated in an independent cohort. Correlated functional status among segregating V segments might reflect linkage disequilibrium, but an unknown experimental factor could not be ruled out. Assigning TCR associations to individual alleles was difficult when HLA alleles, especially DR and DQ, strongly co-occurred. Because counts were too low, roughly 18 rarely observed V segments, including chromosome 9 orphons, were left out of the earlier analysis of 587 of the donors. A later analysis found that most CMV-associated TCR beta chains appeared HLA-restricted, with HLA associations seemingly driven largely by CMV exposure. According to a later genetic analysis, donors in an Asian-associated ancestry cluster had fewer N-insertions in productive TCRs than the roughly 670-donor mean. Several of the top co-occurrence clusters appeared to be linked to parvovirus B19, influenza, CMV and Epstein-Barr virus, according to a later analysis. In vitro tests confirmed that a few of the cytomegalovirus-associated TCR beta chains recognize cytomegalovirus antigens. In both the original and validation cohorts, the classifier was reported to diagnose cytomegalovirus status with high specificity and sensitivity. A total of about 180 TCR beta chains were listed by the study as associated with cytomegalovirus. For the cohort, immune exposure information was limited to CMV serostatus. Across donors, most TCR sequences were observed very rarely, whereas some public TCRs were present in many individuals. In an earlier analysis of under 600 of the donors, most TCR beta V segments were observed in productive rearrangements about 90% or about 30% of the time, broadly matching IMGT annotations. A cluster of highly shared sequence variants was judged likely to be a technical artifact of the sequencing pipeline. At a false discovery rate of 0.05, a later analysis linked 16,000 or so TCR beta sequences to specific HLA alleles. Because HLA typing was unavailable for some donors at each locus, only the typed subset was used in association tests. Some IMGT-functional V segments, including TRBV6-2 and TRBV6-3, could not be distinguished by the 87-base-pair reads and were therefore excluded. In a later analysis, HLA-associated TCR beta chains showed more clonal expansion and lower generation probabilities than non-associated chains that were equally common. The authors suggested that the approach could potentially be generalized to other disease states and immunological phenotypes. A further reported finding was that TCR beta sequences accurately predicted the HLA-A and HLA-B alleles for most subjects in the first cohort. In a later analysis, the rate of TCR association differed among HLA loci, with DRB1 alleles having the most associated TCRs and HLA-C alleles having the fewest. The presence/absence analyses assumed that sequencing depth was roughly uniform across donors, and that assumption may not be true.

The cohort consisted of some 730 healthy bone marrow donors. At the time of sampling, all cohort members were nominally healthy, though unrecorded immune exposures were likely present. The donor was CMV seropositive and belonged to the group of more than 250 seropositive cohort members. Each donor provided a peripheral blood sample, and peripheral blood mononuclear cells were used for TCR beta sequencing. Genomic DNA extraction from the blood cell samples was performed with the Qiagen DNeasy Blood Extraction Kit. In the germline V gene (reference sequence), CDR1 corresponds to MNHEY and CDR2 to SMNVEV. V is shortened by 7 bases, J by 8 bases, and the region joining them spans 14 bases. The CDR3 goes from the cysteine to the phenylalanine over 12 residues. The read is trimmed to its CDR3 DNA, 36 bases read in frame from base 1. Library generation was performed with the immunoSEQ multiplex PCR assay. For the multiplex PCR, a mixture combining 60 forward primers for TCR Vbeta segments and 13 reverse primers for TCR Jbeta segments was used. A multiplex PCR assay on genomic DNA amplified the CDR3 region of rearranged TCR beta genes. The amplified TCR beta libraries were sequenced on the Illumina HiSeq System as 87-base-pair reads. On the authors' methods: A later analysis tallied about 77 million unique TCR beta chains across the 610 or so repertoires, and some 10 million of those chains were shared by two or more donors. Raw reads were error-corrected and collapsed into unique sequences with a nearest-neighbor algorithm that merged closely related sequences to remove PCR and sequencing errors. Alignment of CDR3 sequences to IMGT reference sequences was used to assign V, D and J gene segments. For a sequence to be retained, a match of at least six nucleotides to both a V gene segment and a J gene segment was required. A rearrangement counted as productive if the CDR3 had no stop codons and remained in frame with V and J, and every other rearrangement counted as non-productive. CDR3 was defined by IMGT convention, running from the second conserved V-encoded cysteine to the conserved J-encoded phenylalanine. The earlier analysis of about 610 of the donors excluded any sequence lacking an unambiguous match to a single V gene segment. In an earlier analysis of approximately 560 of the donors, a V segment was called functional when productive rearrangements were above 56.7%, and segregating when the standard deviation between donors exceeded 5%. A statistical classification framework was built to diagnose cytomegalovirus status from the catalog of TCR beta chain sequences. In a later analysis, TCR nucleotide sequences were compared against IMGT/GENE-DB human TR gene sequences so that V and J genes could be assigned. In a later analysis, CDR3 sequences and most-parsimonious VDJ recombination scenarios were assigned using the TCRdist pipeline. In a later analysis, each TCR beta chain was defined by its CDR3 amino acid sequence together with its V-gene family, and reads lacking a unique V-gene family were excluded. To address suspected cross-contamination and a sequencing artifact, a later analysis removed approximately 600 highly shared, low-generation-probability nucleotide sequences. A later analysis calculated a clonal expansion index for each public chain from normalized within-repertoire ranks of inferred template counts. Generation probabilities in a later analysis came from a VDJ recombination model fitted to out-of-frame rearrangements, and those results were checked against IGoR. In a later analysis, TCR-TCR, TCR-HLA and TCR-CMV co-occurrence was scored with hypergeometric tests, and a repertoire-size bias correction was applied to TCR pairs. A later analysis estimated false discovery rates by permuting HLA or CMV assignments 20 times. A later analysis grouped co-occurring TCRs with DBSCAN, adding TCRdist sequence similarity when clustering within HLA-allele-positive subsets. Co-occurrence clustering excluded repertoires with fewer than 30,000 or more than 120,000 public chains, plus five with anomalous nucleotide sharing. TCRdb obtained this table from immuneACCESS and retained in-frame rearrangements with V and J assigned. These tables miss some clones; where compared with another copy, unresolved V genes account for less than half of the shortfall, and the remainder is unexplained. That table furnishes V, J and clone size, whereas the DNA furnished D and trimming. The table for this sample lists approximately 100,000 clones; 75% of them were counted only once. Jointly, the top ten make up 4.5% to 5% of the sample.

This clone was recorded a few times. The specificity of this receptor is unknown. No base quality information exists; no much larger clone differs at one position. Sequencing was performed on PBMCs. The chain employs TRBV27 and TRBJ1-2; the D gene is unclear. The clonotype was recovered from a woman aged 18-29 years in good health and CMV-seropositive. CDR3 loop: CASKSGLRGYTF. The bases are TGTGCCAGCAAGTCCGGACTGAGGGGCTACACCTTC.